Following are 30 T cell receptor beta chains from one sample sequenced in a study of T cell responses to AZD1222 COVID-19 vaccine (dated by TCRdb to the early 2020s). Receptors were amplified or captured by the immunoSEQ multiplex PCR assay. As stored in TCRdb, this immuneACCESS dataset retains in-frame rearrangements with V and J assigned. A fraction of the clones does not appear; measured against another copy, unresolved V genes explain less than half of the discrepancy, and the remainder lacks a known reason. The sample yields 80,000 to 95,000 clones; approximately 90% were counted once. Of the sample, approximately 5.7% is held by the ten largest clones. What this sample's time point label stands for: baseline before first vaccination. Sequencing used peripheral blood, obtained on day 0 of AZD1222 vaccination. All receptors come from an adult in good health.

This clone appeared a single time. V gene TRBV14 combines with J gene TRBJ1-2; D is unresolved. Between the trimmed V and J ends, which lost 0 bases and 4 bases, there was a span of 18 bases. The CDR3 runs to 17 residues. The germline V gene encodes CDR1 SGHDN and CDR2 FVKESK. The CDR3 loop reads CASSQDPMASLSYGYTF. For the CDR3, the DNA is TGTGCCAGCAGCCAAGATCCTATGGCGTCGCTAAGCTATGGCTACACCTTC. Drawing the rest from reference TRBV14 and TRBJ1-2, the complete variable domain is EAGVTQFPSHSVIEKGQTVTLRCDPISGHDNLYWYRRVMGKEIKFLLHFVKESKQDESGMPNNRFLAERTGGTYSTLKVQPAELEDSGVYFCASSQDPMASLSYGYTFGSGTRLTVV.

V is TRBV9 and J is TRBJ1-6, with D hard to call. The ends were cut back, 3 bases at V and 8 bases at J, with 9 bases in the middle. CDR3 length equals 13 residues. Germline CDR1 reads SGDLS; CDR2 reads YYNGEE. The chain's CDR3 is CASSASTYSPLHF. CDR3 sequence (DNA): TGTGCCAGCAGCGCCAGTACATATTCACCCCTCCACTTT. Together with reference TRBV9 and TRBJ1-6, the CDR3 gives the full variable domain: DSGVTQTPKHLITATGQRVTLRCSPRSGDLSVYWYQQSLDQGLQFLIQYYNGEERAKGNILERFSAQQFPDLHSELNLSSLELGDSALYFCASSASTYSPLHFGNGTRLTVT.

The V call is TRBV19, the J call TRBJ1-1, with D perhaps TRBD1 (5 bases). The V end lost 5 bases, the J end lost 0 bases, and 16 bases lay between the germline ends. The CDR3 totals 16 residues. The V gene's germline CDR1 is LNHDA and CDR2 SQIVND (reference sequence). The CDR3 DNA sequence: TGTGCCAGTAGTGCCAACATTCAGGGTTTGAACACTGAAGCTTTCTTT. Its translation: CASSANIQGLNTEAFF.

This chain joins TRBV7-9 and TRBJ1-2; tentative D call: TRBD1 (6 bases). Germline V gene data show CDR1 as SEHNR and CDR2 as FQNEAQ (reference sequence). The CDR3 runs 16 residues. V lost 2 bases to trimming and J lost 2 bases, with 15 bases between them. CDR3 sequence: CASSLLGQGKNYGYTF. CDR3 DNA sequence: TGTGCCAGCAGCTTATTGGGGCAGGGGAAGAACTATGGCTACACCTTC.

This clone was detected only once. The J gene is TRBJ1-6, the V gene TRBV9; D is undetermined. This CDR3 is built from 15 residues. The V gene lost 4 bases and the J gene lost 7 bases, with 15 bases spanning the gap. Germline V gene lookup returns CDR1 SGDLS and CDR2 YYNGEE. DNA of the CDR3: TGTGCCAGCAGCCCCCTGGGGAGACCCAATTCACCCCTCCACTTT. Amino acids: CASSPLGRPNSPLHF. Variable domain in full (rest from reference TRBV9 and TRBJ1-6): DSGVTQTPKHLITATGQRVTLRCSPRSGDLSVYWYQQSLDQGLQFLIQYYNGEERAKGNILERFSAQQFPDLHSELNLSSLELGDSALYFCASSPLGRPNSPLHFGNGTRLTVT.

The rearrangement joins TRBV6-5 to TRBJ1-1, with D unclear. Germline V gene sequence: CDR1 MNHEY, CDR2 SVGAGI. V lost 4 bases and J lost 3, with 15 bases in between. The CDR3 runs 15 residues. The CDR3 DNA is TGTGCCAGCAGTTCGGATGTGGGGAGGGACACTGAAGCTTTCTTT. Protein product: CASSSDVGRDTEAFF.

This clone has just one count. The chain joins TRBV5-1 to TRBJ1-2, with TRBD1 matching over 9 bases. The trim removed 4 bases at V and 0 bases at J, leaving 7 bases unmatched. The germline gives CDR1 SGHRS, CDR2 YFSETQ. This CDR3 spans 16 amino acids. CDR3 bases: TGCGCCAGCAGCCCTCTCGGGACAGGGCCTAACTATGGCTACACCTTC. It yields the protein CASSPLGTGPNYGYTF.

The gene calls are TRBV7-2 and TRBJ1-1; no clear D. In germline, CDR1 is SGHTA, CDR2 FQGNSA. V gave up 5 bases and J gave up 6 bases, with 13 bases separating them. The CDR3 is 13 amino acids. Here the CDR3 DNA reads TGTGCCAGCAGCCAGTTATTACGGCCTGAAGCTTTCTTT. This translates into CASSQLLRPEAFF.

The chain links TRBV7-9 to TRBJ1-1; possible D gene TRBD1, 6 bases. V lost 4 bases and J 6 bases, leaving 15 bases between the germline ends. Germline assignment: CDR1 SEHNR and CDR2 FQNEAQ (reference sequence). This CDR3 has 14 amino acids. The CDR3 DNA follows: TGTGCCAGCAGCTCACAGTGGGGGCTCCCTGAAGCTTTCTTT. Encoded protein: CASSSQWGLPEAFF. Full variable domain (remainder filled in from reference TRBV7-9 and TRBJ1-1): DTGVSQNPRHKITKRGQNVTFRCDPISEHNRLYWYRQTLGQGPEFLTYFQNEAQLEKSRLLSDRFSAERPKGSFSTLEIQRTEQGDSAMYLCASSSQWGLPEAFFGQGTRLTVV.

The chain is built from TRBV7-9 and TRBJ1-2; D possibly corresponds to TRBD1 (5 bases). The V end was cut by 3 bases, the J end by 3 bases, with 14 bases between. The CDR3 contains 15 residues. Germline loops: CDR1 SEHNR, CDR2 FQNEAQ (reference sequence). CDR3 protein: CASSLAEGRDYGYTF. The CDR3 bases are TGTGCCAGCAGCTTGGCCGAGGGGAGAGACTATGGCTACACCTTC.

This rearrangement joins TRBV20-1 to TRBJ1-2; tentative D call: TRBD1 (5 bases). Germline CDR1 is DFQATT and CDR2 is SNEGSKA (reference sequence). The length of the CDR3 is 10 residues. The CDR3 protein is CSVPGNGYTF. DNA of the CDR3: TGCAGCGTTCCAGGGAACGGCTACACCTTC.

The chain has TRBV4-3 and TRBJ1-2; 7 bases map to TRBD1. The V and J ends lost 2 bases and 5 bases, in that order; junction bases with no gene match: 8. The CDR3 spans 15 residues. Germline CDR1 is LGHNA and CDR2 is YSLEER. CDR3 region: CASSQNRTGAYGYTF. In DNA form, the CDR3 reads TGCGCCAGCAGCCAAAATCGTACAGGGGCGTATGGCTACACCTTC.

This rearrangement joins TRBV7-2 to TRBJ1-5; 7 nucleotides agree with TRBD1. After removal of 1 base from V and 3 bases from J, the junction contained 12 bases not matched to a gene. Germline V CDR1 and CDR2: SGHTA, FQGNSA. The CDR3 covers 18 residues. CDR3 coding DNA: TGTGCCAGCAGCTTAGTGTTTACAGGGACAGAGTACAATCAGCCCCAGCATTTT. This codes for CASSLVFTGTEYNQPQHF.

This chain connects TRBV9 to TRBJ1-1; D is unresolved. Germline assignment: CDR1 SGDLS and CDR2 YYNGEE. Trimming left V 0 bases short and J 0 bases short, with 9 bases between. The CDR3 contains 15 residues. The CDR3 is CASSVGDVVNTEAFF. The CDR3 nucleotides read TGTGCCAGCAGCGTAGGCGACGTTGTGAACACTGAAGCTTTCTTT.

This chain links TRBV2 with TRBJ1-1; TRBD1 agrees at 7 bases. Looked up from germline, CDR1 is SNHLY and CDR2 is FYNNEI. There are 16 residues in the CDR3. With V trimmed by 8 bases and J by 0 bases, 12 bases remained unmatched. The CDR3 DNA sequence: TGTGCCAGCTTGACAGGGATCACTGTTATGAACACTGAAGCTTTCTTT. Its protein is CASLTGITVMNTEAFF.

The rearrangement uses TRBV6-2 or TRBV6-3 and TRBJ1-3; no reliable D call. The CDR3 sequence is 16 residues long. Per germline, CDR1 MNHEY and CDR2 SVGEGT. Trimming took 5 bases from V and 0 from J, leaving 14 bases between them. The CDR3 DNA follows: TGTGCCAGCAGTCCCTATCGACGGACCTCTGGAAACACCATATATTTT. This sequence encodes CASSPYRRTSGNTIYF.

This sequence joins TRBV12-3 or TRBV12-4 and TRBJ1-1; 8 bases align to TRBD1. The junction had 4 bases not matched to a gene; V was cut back by 6 bases and J by 4 bases. The CDR3 contains 13 residues. For the CDR3, the DNA is TGTGCCAGCAGGTCAGACAGGGGCACTGAAGCTTTCTTT. The encoded protein is CASRSDRGTEAFF.

The chain employs TRBV7-3 and TRBJ2-2; perhaps TRBD2 as D (5 bases). Germline V gene lookup returns CDR1 SGHTA and CDR2 FQGTGA. The V gene lost 0 bases and the J gene lost 6 bases, with 11 bases spanning the gap. The CDR3 consists of 15 residues. The CDR3, as DNA: TGTGCCAGCAGCTTAACAGTGCCGGGGTCCGGGGAGCTGTTTTTT. It specifies CASSLTVPGSGELFF.

The V call is TRBV11-3, the J call TRBJ2-7, with TRBD1 matching 8 bases. CDR1 is SGHNT, CDR2 YENEEA, per germline. V lost 5 bases and J lost 0; bases outside the gene matches: 6. CDR3 length: 15 amino acids. In nucleotides, the CDR3 is TGTGCCAGCAGCCTCGACAGGGGTAGCTCCTACGAGCAGTACTTC. Translating it yields CASSLDRGSSYEQYF.

The V call is TRBV19, the J call TRBJ1-1, with 8 bases fitting TRBD1. Germline V gene data show CDR1 as LNHDA and CDR2 as SQIVND (reference sequence). This CDR3 has 15 amino acids. Trimming took 6 bases from V and 1 from J; bases not matched to a gene: 7. The CDR3 reads CASSKYGQGNTEAFF. The CDR3, as DNA: TGTGCCAGTAGCAAATACGGACAGGGGAACACTGAAGCTTTCTTT.

The DNA of the CDR3 is TGCGCCAGCAGCTTGCTAGCCGGGGGGTCCAATGAGCAGTTCTTC. This translates into CASSLLAGGSNEQFF. V gene TRBV5-1 combines with J gene TRBJ2-1; 7 bases line up with TRBD2. Looked up from germline, CDR1 is SGHRS and CDR2 is YFSETQ. Trimming took 1 base from V and 6 from J; bases not matched to a gene: 7. There are 15 residues in the CDR3.

This chain connects TRBV6-1 to TRBJ2-5; D remains unclear. This CDR3 contains 17 residues. Trimming stripped 2 bases from V and 5 bases from J, with 21 bases between. Germline CDR1 is MNHNS and CDR2 is SASEGT. The CDR3 DNA reads TGTGCCAGCAGTGAATCATTCGTACACTCGAGTAGGGAGACCCAGTACTTC. Its protein is CASSESFVHSSRETQYF.

The chain employs TRBV5-4 and TRBJ1-3; 7 positions match TRBD1. V shed 4 bases, J shed 3 bases, and the junction held 7 bases outside the gene matches. Germline V lookup: CDR1 SGHNT, CDR2 YYREEE (reference sequence). CDR3 length: 15 residues. As DNA, the CDR3 is TGTGCCAGCAGCCAAGACAGGGCAAGTGGAAACACCATATATTTT. This codes for CASSQDRASGNTIYF.

The chain employs TRBV6-6 and TRBJ1-5, with 8 bases identical to TRBD1. The ends lost 4 bases at V and 5 bases at J; junction bases unmatched: 7. CDR1 and CDR2 (germline): MNHNY, SVGAGI (reference sequence). The CDR3 is 15 amino acids. In DNA form, the CDR3 reads TGTGCCAGCAGTTTACAGGGGGTAGGGGATCAGCCCCAGCATTTT. Translated, it gives CASSLQGVGDQPQHF.

This clone has a handful of counts. The V gene is TRBV30, the J gene TRBJ2-1; 7 nucleotides match TRBD2. Germline V lookup: CDR1 GTSNPN, CDR2 SVGIG (reference sequence). This CDR3 has 13 amino acids. J lost 4 bases, V lost 5 bases, and 5 bases had no gene match. The CDR3 sequence is CAWGGVFYNEQFF. As DNA, the CDR3 is TGTGCCTGGGGGGGGGTTTTTTACAATGAGCAGTTCTTC.

V gene TRBV5-1 combines with J gene TRBJ1-1; D might be TRBD1 (5 bases). Germline V gene lookup returns CDR1 SGHRS and CDR2 YFSETQ. Between the trimmed V and J ends, which lost 4 bases and 0 bases, there was a span of 13 bases. CDR3 length equals 15 residues. The CDR3 region has the DNA TGCGCCAGCAGCAGCCGGGACGGACTGAACACTGAAGCTTTCTTT. This encodes CASSSRDGLNTEAFF.

The V gene is TRBV10-1, the J gene TRBJ1-1; D call uncertain. Germline V gene sequence: CDR1 WNHNN, CDR2 SYGVQD (reference sequence). The CDR3 extends over 14 amino acids. V lost 3 bases, J lost 1 base, and 9 bases lay in between. DNA of the CDR3: TGCGCCAGCAGTGAAGCGAGAGCGAACACTGAAGCTTTCTTT. Translation: CASSEARANTEAFF.

This chain uses TRBV15 with TRBJ2-3; D ambiguous. CDR3 length: 14 residues. Between the trimmed V and J ends, which lost 0 bases and 4 bases, there was a span of 8 bases. Germline V gene sequence: CDR1 LNHNV, CDR2 YYDKDF (reference sequence). The CDR3 here is CATSRERVPDTQYF. The CDR3, as DNA: TGTGCCACCAGCAGAGAACGTGTGCCAGATACGCAGTATTTT.

The rearrangement uses TRBV19 and TRBJ2-1; D uncertain. V lost 3 bases and J 4 bases, leaving 7 bases between the germline ends. The CDR3 runs 13 residues. Per germline, CDR1 LNHDA and CDR2 SQIVND (reference sequence). The chain's CDR3 is CASSIIHYNEQFF. CDR3 nucleotide sequence: TGTGCCAGTAGTATTATCCATTACAATGAGCAGTTCTTC.

This chain uses TRBV19 with TRBJ1-5, with D unclear. CDR3 size: 15 residues. Trimming shortened V by 3 bases and J by 1 base, and 10 bases separated the two germline ends. Looked up from germline, CDR1 is LNHDA and CDR2 is SQIVND (reference sequence). CDR3 nucleotides: TGTGCCAGTAGTATTGGGCGTGGGAGCAATCAGCCCCAGCATTTT. Amino acids: CASSIGRGSNQPQHF.